Sequencing of this TCR beta chain was carried out in a study of blood T cells in healthy people across ages. A remark on this clonotype: Its matching antigen is unknown.

The use of a sample-barcoded 5' primer and a J-beta primer mix characterized a second PCR of roughly 7 to 12 cycles. TCRdb reprocessed the 5' RACE reads via MiXCR and lists one record per CDR3 protein. This sample has around 600,000 distinct CDR3 sequences, with under 55% found just once. Findings and limits, study-wide: The study could not conclusively compare naive and antigen-experienced cells, given its unsorted PBMCs. Fewer expanded clones and more diversity marked long-lived versus aged donors.

Germline V lookup: CDR1 ENHRY, CDR2 SYGVKD. With 2 bases removed from V and 3 bases from J, the gap between germline ends came to 7 bases. The CDR3 extends over 14 amino acids. The chain couples TRBV10-3 to TRBJ2-2; D unclear. Sequenced sample: blood. The source is a man older than 75 in good health. This CDR3 is CAISEGTYTGELFF. CDR3 bases: TGTGCCATCAGTGAGGGAACGTACACCGGGGAGCTGTTTTTT.